Shown below are 2 T cell receptor beta chains from a single sample sequenced in a study of blood T cell repertoires in COVID-19. The table came from immunoSEQ multiplex PCR; TCRdb's copy has only in-frame clones and leaves some out. The sample has about 140,000 clones; almost 80% are singletons. The sample consisted of PBMCs or T cells enriched from blood (not recorded which). The receptors were sampled from a woman aged 45-60 years who had recovered from COVID-19.

The genes are TRBV28 and TRBJ2-1; D perhaps matches TRBD2 (5 bases). Germline CDR1 and CDR2: MDHEN and SYDVKM. This CDR3 is built from 15 residues. V was shortened by 6 bases and J by 2 bases, with 14 bases between the two germline ends. CDR3 nucleotide sequence: TGTGCCAGCAGCCCACTAGACCGAACCTACAATGAGCAGTTCTTC. This codes for CASSPLDRTYNEQFF.

This chain joins TRBV4-2 and TRBJ1-2; 7 bases align to TRBD1. V was clipped by 4 bases and J by 0 bases; unmatched bases: 5. The CDR3 contains 15 residues. The germline CDR1 and CDR2 sequences are LGHNA and YNFKEQ. In DNA, the CDR3 is TGTGCCAGCAGCCTTAGGACAGGTACTAACTATGGCTACACCTTC. It codes for CASSLRTGTNYGYTF.